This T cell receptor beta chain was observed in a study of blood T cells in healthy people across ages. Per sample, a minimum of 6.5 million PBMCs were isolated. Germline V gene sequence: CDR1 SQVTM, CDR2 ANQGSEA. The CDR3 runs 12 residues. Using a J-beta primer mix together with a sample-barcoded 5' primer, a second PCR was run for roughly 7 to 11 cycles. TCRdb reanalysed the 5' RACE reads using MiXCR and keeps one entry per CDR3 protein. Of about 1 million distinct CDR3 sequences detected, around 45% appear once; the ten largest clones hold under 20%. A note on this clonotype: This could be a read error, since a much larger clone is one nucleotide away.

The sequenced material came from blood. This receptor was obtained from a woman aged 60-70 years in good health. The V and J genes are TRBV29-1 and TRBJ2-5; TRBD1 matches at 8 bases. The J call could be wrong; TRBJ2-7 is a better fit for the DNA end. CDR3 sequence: CSVVDRAHEQYF. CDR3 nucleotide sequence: TGCAGCGTTGTGGACAGGGCCCACGAGCAGTACTTC.